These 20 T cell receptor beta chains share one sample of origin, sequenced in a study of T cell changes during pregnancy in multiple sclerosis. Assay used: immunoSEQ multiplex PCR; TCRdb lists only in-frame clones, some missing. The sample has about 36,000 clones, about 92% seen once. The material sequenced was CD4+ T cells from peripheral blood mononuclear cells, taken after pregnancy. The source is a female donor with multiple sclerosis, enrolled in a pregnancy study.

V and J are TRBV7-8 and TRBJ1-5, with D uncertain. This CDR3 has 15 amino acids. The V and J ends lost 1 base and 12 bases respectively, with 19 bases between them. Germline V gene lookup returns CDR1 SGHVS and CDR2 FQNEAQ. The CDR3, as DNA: TGTGCCAGCAGCTTAGGGTCCCCCAAACCCGGGAACCAGCATTTT. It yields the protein CASSLGSPKPGNQHF.

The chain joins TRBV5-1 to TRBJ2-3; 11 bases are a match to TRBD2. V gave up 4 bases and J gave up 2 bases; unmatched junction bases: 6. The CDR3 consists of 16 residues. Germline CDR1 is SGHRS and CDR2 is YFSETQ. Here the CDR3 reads CASSVPTSGDTDTQYF. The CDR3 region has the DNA TGCGCCAGCAGCGTTCCGACTAGCGGGGACACAGATACGCAGTATTTT.

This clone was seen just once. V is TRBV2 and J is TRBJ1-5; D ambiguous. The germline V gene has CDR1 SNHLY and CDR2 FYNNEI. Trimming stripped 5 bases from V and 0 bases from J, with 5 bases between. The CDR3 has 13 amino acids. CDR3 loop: CASSYYSNQPQHF. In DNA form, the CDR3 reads TGTGCCAGCAGTTATTATAGCAATCAGCCCCAGCATTTT.

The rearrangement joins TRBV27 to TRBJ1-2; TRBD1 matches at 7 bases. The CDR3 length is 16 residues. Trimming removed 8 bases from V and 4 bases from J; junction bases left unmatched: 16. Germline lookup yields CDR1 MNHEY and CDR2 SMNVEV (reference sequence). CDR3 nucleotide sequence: TGTGCCAGCGCGGCATTTACAGGGGACCACTCCTATGGCTACACCTTC. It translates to CASAAFTGDHSYGYTF.

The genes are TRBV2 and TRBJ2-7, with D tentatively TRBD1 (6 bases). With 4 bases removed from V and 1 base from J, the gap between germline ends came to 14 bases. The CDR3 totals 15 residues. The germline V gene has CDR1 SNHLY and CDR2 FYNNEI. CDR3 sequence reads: CASSATGPPSYEQYF. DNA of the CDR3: TGTGCCAGCAGTGCGACAGGTCCTCCTTCCTACGAGCAGTACTTC.

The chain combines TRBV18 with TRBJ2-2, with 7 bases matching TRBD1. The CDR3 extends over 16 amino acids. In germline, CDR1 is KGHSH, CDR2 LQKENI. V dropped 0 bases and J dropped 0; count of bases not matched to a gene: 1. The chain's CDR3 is CASSPPGTANTGELFF. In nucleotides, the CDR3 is TGTGCCAGCTCACCACCTGGGACAGCGAACACCGGGGAGCTGTTTTTT.

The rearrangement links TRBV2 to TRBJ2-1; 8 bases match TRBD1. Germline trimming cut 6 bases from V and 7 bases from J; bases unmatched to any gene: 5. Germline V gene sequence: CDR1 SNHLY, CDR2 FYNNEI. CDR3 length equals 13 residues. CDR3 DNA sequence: TGTGCCAGCAGGTCGGACAGGGAGAATGAGCAGTTCTTC. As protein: CASRSDRENEQFF.

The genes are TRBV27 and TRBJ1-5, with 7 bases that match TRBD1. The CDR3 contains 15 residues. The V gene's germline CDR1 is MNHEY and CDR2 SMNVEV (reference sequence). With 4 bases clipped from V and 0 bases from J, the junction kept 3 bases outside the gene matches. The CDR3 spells CASSYRGNSNQPQHF. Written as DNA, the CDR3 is TGTGCCAGCAGTTACAGGGGAAATAGCAATCAGCCCCAGCATTTT.

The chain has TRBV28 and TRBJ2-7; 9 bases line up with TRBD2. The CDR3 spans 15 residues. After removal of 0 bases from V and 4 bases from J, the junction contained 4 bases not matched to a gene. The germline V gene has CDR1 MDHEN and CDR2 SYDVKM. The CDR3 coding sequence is TGTGCCAGCAGTTTATGGGCGGGAGGGCCTTACGAGCAGTACTTC. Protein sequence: CASSLWAGGPYEQYF.

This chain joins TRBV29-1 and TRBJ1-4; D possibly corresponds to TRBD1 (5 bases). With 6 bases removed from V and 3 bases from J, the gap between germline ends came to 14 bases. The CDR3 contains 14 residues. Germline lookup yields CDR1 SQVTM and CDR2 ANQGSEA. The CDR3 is CSVGGRGSNEKLFF. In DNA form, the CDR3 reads TGCAGCGTCGGGGGGAGAGGGTCTAATGAAAAACTGTTTTTT.

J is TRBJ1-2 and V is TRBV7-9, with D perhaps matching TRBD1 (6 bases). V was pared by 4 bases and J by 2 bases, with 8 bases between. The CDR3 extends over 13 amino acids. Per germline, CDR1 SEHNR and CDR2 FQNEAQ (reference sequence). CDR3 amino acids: CASSYGQNYGYTF. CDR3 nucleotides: TGTGCCAGCAGCTATGGACAGAACTATGGCTACACCTTC.

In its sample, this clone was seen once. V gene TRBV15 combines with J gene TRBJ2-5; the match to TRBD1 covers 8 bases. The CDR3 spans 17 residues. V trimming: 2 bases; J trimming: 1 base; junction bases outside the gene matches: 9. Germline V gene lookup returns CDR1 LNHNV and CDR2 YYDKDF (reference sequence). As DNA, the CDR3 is TGTGCCACCAGCAGATCACTGACAGGGGTTGCCCAAGAGACCCAGTACTTC. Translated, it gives CATSRSLTGVAQETQYF.

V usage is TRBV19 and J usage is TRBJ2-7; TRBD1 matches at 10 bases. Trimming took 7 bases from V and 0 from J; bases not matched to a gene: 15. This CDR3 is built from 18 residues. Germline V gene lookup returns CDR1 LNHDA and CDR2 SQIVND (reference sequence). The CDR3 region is CASILPGQGLEFSYEQYF. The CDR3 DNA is TGTGCCAGTATCCTTCCGGGACAGGGGCTTGAATTCTCCTACGAGCAGTACTTC.

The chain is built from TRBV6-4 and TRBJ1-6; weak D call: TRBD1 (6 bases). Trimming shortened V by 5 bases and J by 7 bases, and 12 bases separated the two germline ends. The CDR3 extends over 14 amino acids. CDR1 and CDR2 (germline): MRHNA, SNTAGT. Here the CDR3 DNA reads TGTGCCAGCAGTCTTTCCCAGGGGAATTCACCCCTCCACTTT. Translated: CASSLSQGNSPLHF.

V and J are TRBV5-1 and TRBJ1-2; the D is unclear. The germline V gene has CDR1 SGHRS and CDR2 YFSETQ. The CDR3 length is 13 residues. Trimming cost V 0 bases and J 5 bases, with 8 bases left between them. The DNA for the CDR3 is TGCGCCAGCAGCTTGGTTACCGAGTATGGCTACACCTTC. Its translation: CASSLVTEYGYTF.

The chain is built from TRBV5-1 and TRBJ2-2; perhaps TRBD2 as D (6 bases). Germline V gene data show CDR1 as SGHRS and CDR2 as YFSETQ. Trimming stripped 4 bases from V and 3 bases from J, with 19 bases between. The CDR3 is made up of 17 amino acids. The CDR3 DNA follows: TGCGCCAGCAGCCCACGTCGGGTTGCGGGGCACACCGGGGAGCTGTTTTTT. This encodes CASSPRRVAGHTGELFF.

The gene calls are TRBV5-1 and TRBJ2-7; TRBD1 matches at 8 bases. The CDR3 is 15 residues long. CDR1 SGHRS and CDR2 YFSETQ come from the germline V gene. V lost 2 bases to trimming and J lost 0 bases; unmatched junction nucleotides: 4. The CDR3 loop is CASSLWTGSSYEQYF. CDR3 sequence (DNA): TGCGCCAGCAGCTTATGGACAGGGAGCTCCTACGAGCAGTACTTC.

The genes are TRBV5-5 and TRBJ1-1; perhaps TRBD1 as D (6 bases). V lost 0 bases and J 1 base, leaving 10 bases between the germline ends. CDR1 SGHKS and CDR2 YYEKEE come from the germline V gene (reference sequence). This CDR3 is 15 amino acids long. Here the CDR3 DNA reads TGTGCCAGCAGCTTGGTGACAGGAGGGAACACTGAAGCTTTCTTT. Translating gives CASSLVTGGNTEAFF.

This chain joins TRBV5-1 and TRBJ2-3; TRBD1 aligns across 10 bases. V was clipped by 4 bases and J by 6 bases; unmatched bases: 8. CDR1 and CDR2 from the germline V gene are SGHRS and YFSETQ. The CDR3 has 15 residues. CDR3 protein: CASSKTGGSGDTQYF. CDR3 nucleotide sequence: TGCGCCAGCAGCAAGACAGGGGGCTCGGGGGATACGCAGTATTTT.

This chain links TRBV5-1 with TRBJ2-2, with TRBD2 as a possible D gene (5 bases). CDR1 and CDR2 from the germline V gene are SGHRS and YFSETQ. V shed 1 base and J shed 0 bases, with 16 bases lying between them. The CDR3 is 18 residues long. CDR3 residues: CASSLSFSAAPNTGELFF. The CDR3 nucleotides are TGCGCCAGCAGCTTGTCGTTTAGCGCGGCCCCGAACACCGGGGAGCTGTTTTTT. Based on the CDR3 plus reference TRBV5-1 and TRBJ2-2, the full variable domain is KAGVTQTPRYLIKTRGQQVTLSCSPISGHRSVSWYQQTPGQGLQFLFEYFSETQRNKGNFPGRFSGRQFSNSRSEMNVSTLELGDSALYLCASSLSFSAAPNTGELFFGEGSRLTVL.